The clone carrying this TCR beta chain has a handful of counts. The data derive from a study of T cell responses to AZD1222 COVID-19 vaccine. Study context: Some second doses came at about 4 weeks and others at about 12 weeks; these were pooled.

Libraries were prepared by immunoSEQ multiplex PCR; TCRdb keeps only in-frame clonotypes and omits some of them. The table includes roughly 100,000 clones, 84% detected once. Sequences were derived from peripheral blood, sampled on day 0 of AZD1222 vaccination. The TCR comes from an adult in good health.

The CDR3 bases are TGTGCCAGCAGCCAAGCGGACAATCAGCCCCAGCATTTT. Translated: CASSQADNQPQHF. This chain links TRBV3-1 (or the pseudogene TRBV3-2) with TRBJ1-5, with D unresolved. CDR1 is LGHDT and CDR2 is YNNKEL in the germline V gene (reference sequence). CDR3 length equals 13 residues. V gave up 1 base and J gave up 3 bases, with 4 bases separating them.